The rows below give T cell receptor beta chains drawn from one sample of a study of blood T cell repertoires in COVID-19. Clones were sequenced by immunoSEQ multiplex PCR, and TCRdb holds only the in-frame ones, with some missing. The top ten clones hold 0.7% of a sample with roughly 230,000 clones, roughly 88% of them seen once. Sequenced input: peripheral blood. The receptors were gathered from a human donor in a cohort sampled during active COVID-19. Each CDR3 is given with its conserved first and last residue. Fields, in order: CDR3 DNA, CDR3 protein, J gene, V gene, clone size, D gene. A D gene is named only where the DNA matches it firmly. Clone size is given for some rows only: seen once, a few or many times, or a class if the clone is expanded.

TGTGCCTGGAGTATATCGGGAACGGTCACCGGGGAGCTGTTTTTT	CAWSISGTVTGELFF	TRBJ2-2	TRBV30	-	-
TGCAGCGTTCGGGGGAGATTTGTCATGAACACTGAAGCTTTCTTT	CSVRGRFVMNTEAFF	TRBJ1-1	TRBV29-1	-	-
TGTGCCAGCAGCCCAGGCCATAGCAATCAGCCCCAGCATTTT	CASSPGHSNQPQHF	TRBJ1-5	TRBV6-4	-	-
TGTGCCAGTAGTACTTTACCGGGACAGGGGGCGTACGAGCAGTACTTC	CASSTLPGQGAYEQYF	TRBJ2-7	TRBV19	-	TRBD1
TGTGCCAGCAAGGACAGGGGGCGGGTAGGCTACACCTTC	CASKDRGRVGYTF	TRBJ1-2	TRBV12-3/TRBV12-4	-	TRBD1
TGTGCCAGTAATCCGTGGCACCGGGGTTACAATGAGCAGTTCTTC	CASNPWHRGYNEQFF	TRBJ2-1	TRBV19	-	-
TGTGCCTGGAGACAAAAGGGGACTAATGAAAAACTGTTTTTT	CAWRQKGTNEKLFF	TRBJ1-4	TRBV30	-	-
TGTGCCAGTCTCTCGGGGGGAGAGACCCAGTACTTC	CASLSGGETQYF	TRBJ2-5	TRBV28	-	TRBD2
TGTGCCAGCAGCGTAGGTGGTAGCGGGAGCTCCTACGAGCAGTACTTC	CASSVGGSGSSYEQYF	TRBJ2-7	TRBV9	-	TRBD2
TGTGCCAGCAGCCAAGTGCCACCGCGGTCATTACTTTACGAGCAGTACTTC	CASSQVPPRSLLYEQYF	TRBJ2-7	TRBV7-9	-	-
TGTGCCAGCAGCTTTCAGGGTACTGAAGCTTTCTTT	CASSFQGTEAFF	TRBJ1-1	TRBV7-9	-	-
TGTGCCAGCAGCTTCAGGGGTGACTCCTACGAGCAGTACTTC	CASSFRGDSYEQYF	TRBJ2-7	TRBV5-4	-	-
TGTGCCAGCAGTTTAGTGGGACTAGCGGGGGTCGAACAGTTCTTC	CASSLVGLAGVEQFF	TRBJ2-1	TRBV27	once	TRBD2
TGTGCCAGCAGTCGTAGCAATCAGCCCCAGCATTTT	CASSRSNQPQHF	TRBJ1-5	TRBV6-5	-	-
TGTGCCAGTAGTCGCCCCACCCCCGACGGACTTTATCAGCCCCAGCATTTT	CASSRPTPDGLYQPQHF	TRBJ1-5	TRBV19	-	-
TGTGCCACCAGCAGAGGAGGAGGGGGCTTAATCTATGGCTACACCTTC	CATSRGGGGLIYGYTF	TRBJ1-2	TRBV15	-	TRBD1
TGTGCCAGCAGCTCCACCTTACAGGGGGCTTGGATGAGGGCTTTCTTT	CASSSTLQGAWMRAFF	TRBJ1-1	TRBV11-1	-	TRBD1
TGTGCCAGCAGCTTCTTCGTTGAGGTCCGGCTGAACACTGAAGCTTTCTTT	CASSFFVEVRLNTEAFF	TRBJ1-1	TRBV7-2	-	-
TGTGCCAGCAGCTTAGTACGTCCAGGGGGAGAAAAACTGTTTTTT	CASSLVRPGGEKLFF	TRBJ1-4	TRBV7-9	once	TRBD1
TGTGCCAGCGGGTTCTCAGGGGCGAGAGAGACCCAGTACTTC	CASGFSGARETQYF	TRBJ2-5	TRBV6-5	-	-
TGTGCCACCAGCATTGACAGGGGGCGCGAGGCTTTCTTT	CATSIDRGREAFF	TRBJ1-1	TRBV15	few	TRBD1
TGTGCCAGCAGCTCCGGGACTAACAATGAGCAGTTCTTC	CASSSGTNNEQFF	TRBJ2-1	TRBV7-3	-	TRBD2
TGTGCCAGCAGCTTATCCCGGAGCTCTGGGGCCAACGTCCTGACTTTC	CASSLSRSSGANVLTF	TRBJ2-6	TRBV7-2	-	-
TGTGCCAGCAGCTTTTCGATAGGGGGAGGCAATCAGCCCCAGCATTTT	CASSFSIGGGNQPQHF	TRBJ1-5	TRBV5-8	-	-
TGTGCCACCAGTGCCCTGACAGGGACCGGGGAGCTGTTTTTT	CATSALTGTGELFF	TRBJ2-2	TRBV24-1	-	TRBD1
TGCAGTGCCCTCGACAGGGCTGGCTACACCTTC	CSALDRAGYTF	TRBJ1-2	TRBV20-1	few	TRBD1
TGTGCCAGCAGTTACCGGACACTTCGAGGCGGTGAAAAACTGTTTTTT	CASSYRTLRGGEKLFF	TRBJ1-4	TRBV6-5	-	-
TGTGCCAGCACACCAAGCTCCCCGGACAGGGCCCCGTACGAGCAGTACTTC	CASTPSSPDRAPYEQYF	TRBJ2-7	TRBV7-9	-	TRBD1
TGTGCCAGCAGTGTACCCGGGGGGAACACCGGGGAGCTGTTTTTT	CASSVPGGNTGELFF	TRBJ2-2	TRBV2	-	-
TGTGCCAGCAGTATCGGACTGGGCTATCAGCCCCAGCATTTT	CASSIGLGYQPQHF	TRBJ1-5	TRBV28	-	-
TGTGCCTGGGAGGGACTAGCGGGAGTTGTCACCGGGGAGCTGTTTTTT	CAWEGLAGVVTGELFF	TRBJ2-2	TRBV30	once	TRBD2
TGTGCCAGTAGTGTGGACAGGGGAGTGGTAGCTGAAGCTTTCTTT	CASSVDRGVVAEAFF	TRBJ1-1	TRBV19	-	TRBD1
TGCGCCAGCAGCCAAGAGAGGCAGACCACAGATACGCAGTATTTT	CASSQERQTTDTQYF	TRBJ2-3	TRBV4-3	-	-
TGTGCCAGTAGTGCGGACAGTCTCCCTAACTATGGCTACACCTTC	CASSADSLPNYGYTF	TRBJ1-2	TRBV19	-	-
TGTGCCAGCAGCCAAGACAGGGCCAATCAGCCCCAGCATTTT	CASSQDRANQPQHF	TRBJ1-5	TRBV4-2	few	-
TGTGCCAGCAGCTTAAGCGGGACAATCTACGAGCAGTACTTC	CASSLSGTIYEQYF	TRBJ2-7	TRBV7-2	-	-
TGTGCCACCAGTGATAAGGGGGCCATTGGGATATACGAGCAGTTCTTC	CATSDKGAIGIYEQFF	TRBJ2-1	TRBV24-1	-	TRBD1
TGTGCCACCTTGGGGGGGTACAATCAGCCCCAGCATTTT	CATLGGYNQPQHF	TRBJ1-5	TRBV19	-	-
TGCGCCAGCAGCCACGCCGGGACTAAACTTTACAATGAGCAGTTCTTC	CASSHAGTKLYNEQFF	TRBJ2-1	TRBV4-3	-	TRBD2
TGCGCCAGCAGCCGACTAGGCGTACCGGGACAGGGGGCGGGTGGCTACACCTTC	CASSRLGVPGQGAGGYTF	TRBJ1-2	TRBV5-1	-	TRBD1
TGTGCCAGCAGCCCGGGACTAGCGGACTACGAGCAGTACTTC	CASSPGLADYEQYF	TRBJ2-7	TRBV5-4	-	TRBD2
TGCAGCGTTGCCTTGGGGACTGGTCCGGGAAACACCATATATTTT	CSVALGTGPGNTIYF	TRBJ1-3	TRBV29-1	-	-